These 18 T cell receptor beta chains were all obtained from the same sample, sequenced in a study of CD8+ T cells in alopecia areata. Documented treatment: oral pan-JAK inhibitor, 5-10 mg twice daily. The authors extracted RNA and reverse transcribed it into cDNA as the sequencing template. Repertoires were generated with immunoSEQ multiplex PCR, while TCRdb's copy carries only in-frame clones and drops some. The sample holds around 200,000 clones; approximately 55% are singletons and the top ten take roughly 10%. The material was CD8+ T cells sorted from blood, obtained at week 24, from a patient treated with tofacitinib. These receptor sequences come from a human donor with alopecia areata.

This rearrangement joins TRBV30 to TRBJ2-1, with TRBD2 matching over 7 bases. The germline V gene encodes CDR1 GTSNPN and CDR2 SVGIG (reference sequence). After removal of 2 bases from V and 4 bases from J, the junction contained 5 bases not matched to a gene. The CDR3 extends over 14 amino acids. The DNA for the CDR3 is TGTGCCTGGAGTCGAAGCGGGATGTACAATGAGCAGTTCTTC. Translation gives CAWSRSGMYNEQFF.

Points on this clone: An end of the junction does not agree with germline; a read error may underlie this. The J gene is TRBJ1-4, the V gene TRBV25-1; D may be TRBD1 (5 bases). From germline, CDR1 is MGHDK and CDR2 SYGVNS. The CDR3 runs 15 residues. The CDR3 coding sequence is TGTGCCAGCAGTGGGAAAGCGACAGCTAAAGAAAAACTGTTTTTT. As protein: CASSGKATAKEKLFF.

The chain links TRBV7-2 to TRBJ2-1; tentatively, D is TRBD1 or TRBD2 (5 bases each). Looked up from germline, CDR1 is SGHTA and CDR2 is FQGNSA. This CDR3 comprises 14 residues. Trimming cost V 5 bases and J 9 bases, with 17 bases left between them. Here the CDR3 reads CASSDLLARGEQFF. CDR3 in DNA: TGTGCCAGCAGCGACCTCCTCGCGAGGGGTGAGCAGTTCTTC.

The chain is built from TRBV30 and TRBJ1-1; D remains ambiguous. The CDR3 has 13 residues. Germline V lookup: CDR1 GTSNPN, CDR2 SVGIG (reference sequence). Deletions cut 2 bases from V and 5 bases from J, with 12 bases between. The CDR3 is CAWSLSSGTEAFF. CDR3 nucleotides: TGTGCCTGGAGTTTAAGTAGTGGGACTGAAGCTTTCTTT.

V and J are TRBV6-6 and TRBJ2-7, with TRBD1 as a possible D gene (6 bases). CDR3 size: 14 residues. Germline CDR1 and CDR2: MNHNY and SVGAGI (reference sequence). Trimming removed 7 bases from V and 2 bases from J, with 15 bases in between. The CDR3 coding sequence is TGTGCCAGCACTACAGGGCCAACTGCCTACGAGCAGTACTTC. Protein product: CASTTGPTAYEQYF.

The V and J genes are TRBV7-8 and TRBJ1-6, with 7 bases lining up with TRBD1. Trimming cost V 3 bases and J 7 bases; bases outside gene matches: 6. The CDR3 is 15 amino acids. The germline V gene has CDR1 SGHVS and CDR2 FQNEAQ. The CDR3 region has the DNA TGTGCCAGCAGCTTTTCCGAGACAGGGAATTCACCCCTCCACTTT. It codes for CASSFSETGNSPLHF.

V and J are TRBV29-1 and TRBJ1-1; 7 nucleotides match TRBD1. V shed 4 bases and J 7 bases; nucleotides not matched to a gene: 9. The CDR3 loop spans 13 amino acids. Per the germline V gene, CDR1 is SQVTM and CDR2 is ANQGSEA. The CDR3 loop is CSVAKKGQVEAFF. In nucleotides, the CDR3 is TGCAGCGTTGCGAAGAAAGGACAGGTTGAAGCTTTCTTT. The variable domain in full, completed from reference TRBV29-1 and TRBJ1-1, reads SAVISQKPSRDICQRGTSLTIQCQVDSQVTMMFWYRQQPGQSLTLIATANQGSEATYESGFVIDKFPISRPNLTFSTLTVSNMSPEDSSIYLCSVAKKGQVEAFFGQGTRLTVV.

This chain connects TRBV11-2 to TRBJ2-7; 11 nucleotides line up with TRBD1. Trimming at V came to 1 base and at J to 0 bases, leaving 8 bases not matched to a gene. Germline V gene lookup returns CDR1 SGHAT and CDR2 FQNNGV. This CDR3 is built from 18 residues. In DNA, the CDR3 is TGTGCCAGCAGCTTAGCCCCAATGGGACAGGGGGTCTCCTACGAGCAGTACTTC. Protein product: CASSLAPMGQGVSYEQYF.

The V call is TRBV30, the J call TRBJ1-5; 7 bases fit TRBD1. The CDR3 is 16 residues long. Trimming cost V 1 base and J 4 bases; bases outside gene matches: 10. Germline values: CDR1 GTSNPN, CDR2 SVGIG (reference sequence). In DNA form, the CDR3 reads TGTGCCTGGAGTGCGAGCTCGGGACAGCTAAATCAGCCCCAGCATTTT. It translates to CAWSASSGQLNQPQHF.

This clone came up a few times. V is TRBV5-6 and J is TRBJ1-1; perhaps TRBD1 as D (5 bases). V lost 1 base and J lost 4, with 8 bases in between. Germline V CDR1 and CDR2: SGHDT, YYEEEE. The CDR3 covers 13 residues. CDR3 DNA: TGTGCCAGCAGCTTGCAGGGCGCCACTGAAGCTTTCTTT. Translation gives CASSLQGATEAFF.

The genes are TRBV5-6 and TRBJ1-4; D may be TRBD1 (5 bases). V gave up 5 bases and J gave up 10 bases, with 18 bases separating them. The length of the CDR3 is 14 residues. CDR1 is SGHDT and CDR2 is YYEEEE in the germline V gene. CDR3 sequence: CASSRGRERGKLFF. In nucleotides, the CDR3 is TGTGCCAGCAGTAGAGGCAGGGAGAGAGGAAAACTGTTTTTT.

The chain employs TRBV10-2 and TRBJ2-7; no firm D call. The germline V gene has CDR1 WSHSY and CDR2 SAAADI. V was cut by 4 bases and J by 4 bases, with 8 bases left in between. CDR3 length: 12 amino acids. The CDR3 protein is CASSALSYEQYF. DNA for the CDR3: TGCGCCAGCAGTGCGCTCAGTTACGAGCAGTACTTC.

V gene TRBV15 combines with J gene TRBJ1-5; no definite D call. The V and J ends lost 0 bases and 7 bases respectively, with 7 bases between them. Germline values: CDR1 LNHNV, CDR2 YYDKDF (reference sequence). The CDR3 spans 13 residues. CDR3 amino acids: CATSRDRVQPQHF. In DNA form, the CDR3 reads TGTGCCACCAGCAGAGATAGAGTCCAGCCCCAGCATTTT.

The rearrangement uses TRBV9 and TRBJ2-7, with D possibly being TRBD1 (6 bases). Germline V gives CDR1 SGDLS, CDR2 YYNGEE. V was shortened by 0 bases and J by 2 bases, with 12 bases between the two germline ends. CDR3 size: 15 residues. CDR3 DNA: TGTGCCAGCAGCGTAGGAGTCCAGGGGACCTACGAGCAGTACTTC. It translates to CASSVGVQGTYEQYF.

This rearrangement joins TRBV6-1 to TRBJ2-3, with D unresolved. The V gene's germline CDR1 is MNHNS and CDR2 SASEGT. The CDR3 length is 12 residues. Trimming removed 1 base from V and 11 bases from J, with 10 bases in between. CDR3 nucleotides: TGTGCCAGCAGTGAAGGTCGATGGGGGCAGTATTTT. It codes for CASSEGRWGQYF.

The chain links TRBV27 to TRBJ2-5; D perhaps matches TRBD1 (6 bases). Germline V CDR1 and CDR2: MNHEY, SMNVEV (reference sequence). This CDR3 comprises 13 residues. V was shortened by 4 bases and J by 5 bases, with 11 bases between the two germline ends. In DNA form, the CDR3 reads TGTGCCAGCAGTTCCACAGGGACGGAGACCCAGTACTTC. This gives the protein CASSSTGTETQYF.

This clone was seen more than once but under ten times. V gene TRBV6-5 combines with J gene TRBJ2-7; 8 bases agree with TRBD1. This CDR3 comprises 14 residues. Germline CDR1 is MNHEY and CDR2 is SVGAGI. With V trimmed by 7 bases and J by 2 bases, 7 bases remained unmatched. CDR3 residues: CASKSRDRTYEQYF. The CDR3, as DNA: TGTGCCAGCAAATCCCGGGACAGGACCTACGAGCAGTACTTC.

In this sample, this clone turned up a few times. This chain uses TRBV11-2 with TRBJ2-3; D might be TRBD1 (7 bases). The CDR3 consists of 14 residues. The germline V gene encodes CDR1 SGHAT and CDR2 FQNNGV. V was pared by 3 bases and J by 4 bases, with 11 bases between. CDR3 bases: TGTGCCAGCAGCTTCGGCAGGGGGGCAGATACGCAGTATTTT. This gives the protein CASSFGRGADTQYF.